Following are 2 T cell receptor beta chains from one sample sequenced in a study of response to subunit inactivated influenza vaccine. TCRdb redid the calling of the RT-PCR reads with MiXCR, one entry per CDR3 protein. The repertoire holds 530,000 or so distinct CDR3 sequences, with 12% as singletons. The sequences come from PBMCs from blood, collected on the day of vaccination. These receptors were obtained from a man aged 45-60 years who received an inactivated influenza vaccine.

This clonotype was counted many times. The rearrangement joins TRBV6-2 or TRBV6-3 to TRBJ1-2; no firm D call. Looked up from germline, CDR1 is MNHEY and CDR2 is SVGEGT. CDR3 length: 13 residues. Trimming took off 0 bases at V and 6 bases at J, with 8 bases between the two ends. The CDR3 sequence is CASSYSTIHGYTF. The DNA of the CDR3 is TGTGCCAGCAGTTACTCGACAATCCATGGCTACACCTTC.

This clonotype was counted between two and nine times. V gene TRBV7-9 combines with J gene TRBJ1-2, with 9 bases fitting TRBD1. The germline V gene has CDR1 SEHNR and CDR2 FQNEAQ (reference sequence). The V and J ends lost 6 bases and 6 bases, in that order; junction bases with no gene match: 14. CDR3 length equals 16 residues. The CDR3: CASSFGAIGTGNGYTF. The CDR3 nucleotides are TGTGCCAGCAGTTTCGGCGCAATCGGGACAGGGAATGGCTACACCTTC.